In this sample, the clone carrying this TCR beta chain turned up many times. As yet, its antigen is unknown. CDR1 is DFQATT, CDR2 SNEGSKA, per germline (reference sequence). The V and J ends lost 0 bases and 1 base, in that order; junction bases with no gene match: 6. This CDR3 has 16 amino acids. The data stem from a study of response to subunit inactivated influenza vaccine. One entry per CDR3 protein results from TCRdb running MiXCR on the RT-PCR reads. This sample has about 520,000 distinct CDR3 sequences, with roughly 7.9% found just once. Regarding the study as a whole: Each seasonal influenza vaccination recruits few new T cells, the authors suggested.

The chain combines TRBV20-1 with TRBJ1-1; 9 bases map to TRBD1. The TCR originated in a man aged 50 to 69 who received an inactivated influenza vaccine. The sample was PBMCs from blood, taken around 25 months after vaccination. CDR3 in amino acids: CSARDYRGRRNTEAFF. CDR3 coding DNA: TGCAGTGCTAGAGATTACAGGGGGCGACGGAACACTGAAGCTTTCTTT.